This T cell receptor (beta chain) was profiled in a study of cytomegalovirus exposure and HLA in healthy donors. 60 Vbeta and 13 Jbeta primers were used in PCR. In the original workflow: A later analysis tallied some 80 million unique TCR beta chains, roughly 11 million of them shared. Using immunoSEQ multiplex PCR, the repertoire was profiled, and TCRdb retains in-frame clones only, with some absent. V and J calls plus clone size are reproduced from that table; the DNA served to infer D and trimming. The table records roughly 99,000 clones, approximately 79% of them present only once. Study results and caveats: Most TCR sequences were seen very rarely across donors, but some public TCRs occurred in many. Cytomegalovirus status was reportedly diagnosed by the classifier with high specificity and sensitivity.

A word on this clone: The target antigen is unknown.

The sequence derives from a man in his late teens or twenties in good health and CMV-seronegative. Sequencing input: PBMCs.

The CDR3 nucleotides read TGTGCCAGCAGGACACAGGGGCGAGTCACTGAAGCTTTCTTT. It is translated as CASRTQGRVTEAFF. The chain uses TRBV27 and TRBJ1-1, with TRBD1 matching 7 bases. The CDR3 sequence is 14 residues long. Trimming cost V 6 bases and J 4 bases; bases outside gene matches: 8. The germline CDR1 and CDR2 sequences are MNHEY and SMNVEV (reference sequence).